Detailed here is one TCR beta chain. Its cognate antigen is unknown. The data originate from a study of T-cell memory formation after mild COVID-19. Study conclusions and caveats: Contracting CD4+ clones were located mainly in CM and EM, and CD8+ clones in EMRA.

With constant-segment primers, 5'RACE yielded cDNA libraries of TCR alpha and TCR beta that carried sample barcodes and UMIs. MiXCR, run by TCRdb on the 5' RACE reads, gives a single entry per CDR3 protein. The sample has under 550,000 distinct CDR3 sequences, 18% seen once. V lost 0 bases and J 11 bases, leaving 10 bases between the germline ends. CDR1 SGHAT and CDR2 FQNNGV come from the germline V gene. This CDR3 spans 12 amino acids. The V and J genes are TRBV11-2 and TRBJ1-1; D gene unclear. The receptor was isolated from a man aged 18 to 30 who had mild COVID-19 (a few samples of this study predate the infection). Cell type and time point are not known. The sample was PBMCs or a T cell subset sorted from them (not recorded which). DNA of the CDR3: TGTGCCAGCAGCTTAGATTGGGGAGCGGCTTTCTTT. This encodes CASSLDWGAAFF.